The 32 T cell receptor beta chains given below trace back to one sample, sequenced in a study of blood T cell repertoires in COVID-19. This table comes from immunoSEQ multiplex PCR, and its TCRdb copy is limited to in-frame clones, with some not included. The data contain around 370,000 clones, more than 75% of them singletons. Sequenced: PBMCs or T cells enriched from blood (not recorded which). All receptors come from a woman younger than 30 who had recovered from COVID-19.

In this sample, this clone turned up once. The chain combines TRBV25-1 with TRBJ2-2; maybe TRBD2 (5 bases). Germline values: CDR1 MGHDK, CDR2 SYGVNS. Trimming shortened V by 3 bases and J by 3 bases, and 14 bases separated the two germline ends. There are 16 residues in the CDR3. CDR3: CASSDSSRGYTGELFF. As DNA, the CDR3 is TGTGCCAGCAGTGACTCAAGCCGGGGTTACACCGGGGAGCTGTTTTTT. Full variable domain (missing parts from reference TRBV25-1 and TRBJ2-2): EADIYQTPRYLVIGTGKKITLECSQTMGHDKMYWYQQDPGMELHLIHYSYGVNSTEKGDLSSESTVSRIRTEHFPLTLESARPSHTSQYLCASSDSSRGYTGELFFGEGSRLTVL.

The rearrangement uses TRBV10-1 and TRBJ2-7, with 10 bases aligning to TRBD1. CDR1 and CDR2 from the germline V gene are WNHNN and SYGVQD (reference sequence). V lost 10 bases to trimming and J lost 7 bases; unmatched junction nucleotides: 13. CDR3 length: 14 amino acids. The CDR3 loop is CATVRKGQGREQYF. CDR3 DNA: TGCGCCACCGTACGGAAGGGACAGGGGCGAGAGCAGTACTTC.

DNA for the CDR3: TGTGCCTGGAGTTGGGACAGGGGATCCTACGAGCAGTACTTC. It codes for CAWSWDRGSYEQYF. This rearrangement joins TRBV30 to TRBJ2-7; 10 nucleotides line up with TRBD1. CDR1 and CDR2 from the germline V gene are GTSNPN and SVGIG (reference sequence). The CDR3 length is 14 residues. Trimming took 2 bases from V and 1 from J; bases not matched to a gene: 2.

The chain combines TRBV24-1 with TRBJ1-2; D might be TRBD1 (5 bases). The germline V gene has CDR1 KGHDR and CDR2 SFDVKD. V shed 0 bases and J shed 6 bases, with 10 bases lying between them. This CDR3 comprises 14 residues. CDR3 sequence reads: CATSDLKGRDGYTF. The CDR3 coding sequence is TGTGCCACCAGTGATTTGAAGGGGAGGGATGGCTACACCTTC.

This clone was observed a single time. This chain connects TRBV29-1 to TRBJ1-1; D uncertain. In germline, CDR1 is SQVTM, CDR2 ANQGSEA. This CDR3 is 12 amino acids long. V shed 3 bases and J shed 0 bases, with 5 bases lying between them. The chain's CDR3 is CSVDRLNTEAFF. CDR3 sequence (DNA): TGCAGCGTTGACAGGTTGAACACTGAAGCTTTCTTT. The full variable domain, with the rest looked up from reference TRBV29-1 and TRBJ1-1, is SAVISQKPSRDICQRGTSLTIQCQVDSQVTMMFWYRQQPGQSLTLIATANQGSEATYESGFVIDKFPISRPNLTFSTLTVSNMSPEDSSIYLCSVDRLNTEAFFGQGTRLTVV.

J is TRBJ1-2 and V is TRBV6-5; maybe TRBD1 (6 bases). CDR3 length: 15 residues. CDR1 and CDR2 from the germline V gene are MNHEY and SVGAGI. Between the trimmed V and J ends, which lost 5 bases and 7 bases, there was a span of 20 bases. CDR3 in amino acids: CASSPGQLPSGGYTF. In DNA, the CDR3 is TGTGCCAGCAGTCCGGGACAACTTCCATCGGGTGGCTACACCTTC.

The J gene is TRBJ2-5, the V gene TRBV18; 8 positions match TRBD1. The CDR3 is 16 residues long. V was clipped by 3 bases and J by 3 bases; unmatched bases: 9. CDR1 is KGHSH and CDR2 is LQKENI in the germline V gene. CDR3 residues: CASSPSLDRGEETQYF. CDR3 DNA: TGTGCCAGCTCACCCTCGCTAGACAGGGGAGAAGAGACCCAGTACTTC.

This chain connects TRBV9 to TRBJ1-3; 7 positions agree with TRBD1. The CDR3 has 16 residues. Germline CDR1 is SGDLS and CDR2 is YYNGEE. After removal of 1 base from V and 1 base from J, the junction contained 5 bases not matched to a gene. The CDR3 loop reads CASSVTQGQSGNTIYF. In nucleotides, the CDR3 is TGTGCCAGCAGCGTAACCCAGGGACAGTCTGGAAACACCATATATTTT.

As regards this clone: A read error may produce the germline difference seen at one junction end. The rearrangement joins TRBV5-4 to TRBJ2-1; 9 positions agree with TRBD1. This CDR3 contains 15 residues. In germline, CDR1 is SGHNT, CDR2 YYREEE (reference sequence). The CDR3 loop is CATSPRTGVDNEQFF. The CDR3 nucleotides are TGTGCCACCAGCCCTAGGACAGGGGTTGACAATGAGCAGTTCTTC.

This chain connects TRBV6-5 to TRBJ2-7, with 11 bases fitting TRBD1. The trim removed 0 bases at V and 6 bases at J, leaving 4 bases unmatched. The germline gives CDR1 MNHEY, CDR2 SVGAGI. The CDR3 loop spans 15 amino acids. The CDR3 nucleotides are TGTGCCAGCAGTTACTCGACCGGGACAGGGGGCGAGCAGTACTTC. This gives the protein CASSYSTGTGGEQYF.

Concerning this clone: Other nucleotide sequences from this sample produce the same CDR3. The V and J genes are TRBV9 and TRBJ2-7; D is perhaps TRBD2 (7 bases). This CDR3 comprises 15 residues. CDR1 SGDLS and CDR2 YYNGEE come from the germline V gene. The V and J ends lost 0 bases and 0 bases respectively, with 10 bases between them. The DNA for the CDR3 is TGTGCCAGCAGCGTAGGCGGGGGCGACTCCTACGAGCAGTACTTC. It is translated as CASSVGGGDSYEQYF. Full variable domain (rest looked up from reference TRBV9 and TRBJ2-7): DSGVTQTPKHLITATGQRVTLRCSPRSGDLSVYWYQQSLDQGLQFLIQYYNGEERAKGNILERFSAQQFPDLHSELNLSSLELGDSALYFCASSVGGGDSYEQYFGPGTRLTVT.

This chain links TRBV15 with TRBJ2-1, with 8 positions matching TRBD1. Trimming at V came to 5 bases and at J to 9 bases, leaving 12 bases not matched to a gene. The CDR3 sequence is 15 residues long. Germline assignment: CDR1 LNHNV and CDR2 YYDKDF (reference sequence). This CDR3 is CATSRIGQGLGEQFF. CDR3 in DNA: TGTGCCACCAGCCGCATAGGACAGGGCCTGGGTGAGCAGTTCTTC. Combining the CDR3 with reference TRBV15 and TRBJ2-1 gives the whole variable domain DAMVIQNPRYQVTQFGKPVTLSCSQTLNHNVMYWYQQKSSQAPKLLFHYYDKDFNNEADTPDNFQSRRPNTSFCFLDIRSPGLGDTAMYLCATSRIGQGLGEQFFGPGTRLTVL.

This clone was recorded only once. V is TRBV5-4 and J is TRBJ1-2; D gene unclear. The CDR3 is 17 amino acids. Germline V gene sequence: CDR1 SGHNT, CDR2 YYREEE (reference sequence). Trimming removed 2 bases at V and 1 base at J, with 18 bases between. CDR3 in amino acids: CASSFHRKSGFNYGYTF. The CDR3 nucleotides are TGTGCCAGCAGCTTTCACCGAAAGTCGGGTTTTAACTATGGCTACACCTTC.

The CDR3 DNA follows: TGTGCCAGCAGCGGACTCGGACTAGCGGGGAATGAGCAGTTCTTC. Translation: CASSGLGLAGNEQFF. The J gene is TRBJ2-1, the V gene TRBV9; 12 bases map to TRBD2. The V segment lost 3 bases and the J segment 7 bases; nucleotides outside the gene matches: 5. The CDR3 consists of 15 residues. Germline V gives CDR1 SGDLS, CDR2 YYNGEE.

This chain joins TRBV2 and TRBJ2-2; 7 nucleotides match TRBD2. The CDR3 covers 15 residues. V gave up 5 bases and J gave up 0 bases; unmatched junction bases: 3. Per the germline V gene, CDR1 is SNHLY and CDR2 is FYNNEI. CDR3 bases: TGTGCCAGCAGTCTTGGGGGGGCGAACACCGGGGAGCTGTTTTTT. This gives the protein CASSLGGANTGELFF.

In this sample, this clone turned up once. The chain is built from TRBV19 and TRBJ1-5; D uncertain. The germline gives CDR1 LNHDA, CDR2 SQIVND (reference sequence). V was shortened by 3 bases and J by 1 base, with 7 bases between the two germline ends. The CDR3 has 14 amino acids. CDR3 residues: CASSIPGSNQPQHF. In nucleotides, the CDR3 is TGTGCCAGTAGTATCCCCGGGAGCAATCAGCCCCAGCATTTT.

The gene calls are TRBV6-2 or TRBV6-3 and TRBJ1-1; 9 nucleotides match TRBD1. J lost 4 bases, V lost 5 bases, and 5 bases had no gene match. Germline V CDR1 and CDR2: MNHEY, SVGEGT. CDR3 length: 14 amino acids. The CDR3 loop is CASSRTGEVTEAFF. The CDR3 coding sequence is TGTGCCAGCAGTAGGACAGGGGAGGTCACTGAAGCTTTCTTT.

The chain carries TRBV7-6 and TRBJ2-1, with 10 positions matching TRBD2. With 1 base clipped from V and 10 bases from J, the junction kept 7 bases outside the gene matches. The V gene's germline CDR1 is SGHVS and CDR2 FNYEAQ. The CDR3 is made up of 15 amino acids. The CDR3 sequence is CASSLDQRGGTEQFF. The CDR3 DNA reads as TGTGCCAGCAGCTTAGACCAGCGGGGGGGCACGGAGCAGTTCTTC.

The rearrangement joins TRBV2 to TRBJ2-3; 9 bases agree with TRBD1. Looked up from germline, CDR1 is SNHLY and CDR2 is FYNNEI. The CDR3 is made up of 15 amino acids. Trimming took 6 bases from V and 2 from J; bases not matched to a gene: 6. The CDR3 sequence is CASRVGQGVTDTQYF. The DNA of the CDR3 is TGTGCCAGCAGGGTGGGACAGGGTGTCACAGATACGCAGTATTTT.

This chain links TRBV7-8 with TRBJ1-5, with D possibly being TRBD1 (6 bases). Germline V gives CDR1 SGHVS, CDR2 FQNEAQ. Trimming removed 4 bases from V and 3 bases from J, with 16 bases in between. The CDR3 consists of 16 residues. The CDR3: CASSSPGGQSNQPQHF. CDR3 nucleotides: TGTGCCAGCAGCTCCCCCGGGGGGCAGTCCAATCAGCCCCAGCATTTT.

In this sample, this clone turned up a few times. The rearrangement links TRBV28 to TRBJ1-2, with TRBD1 identical over 7 bases. The junction had 7 bases not matched to a gene; V was cut back by 4 bases and J by 5 bases. The V gene's germline CDR1 is MDHEN and CDR2 SYDVKM. This CDR3 has 14 residues. CDR3 sequence (DNA): TGTGCCAGCAGTTCCTCCGGGACAGATTATGGCTACACCTTC. This sequence encodes CASSSSGTDYGYTF.

The chain uses TRBV29-1 and TRBJ2-7, with 9 bases fitting TRBD2. The ends lost 6 bases at V and 3 bases at J; junction bases unmatched: 6. The CDR3 runs 13 residues. Looked up from germline, CDR1 is SQVTM and CDR2 is ANQGSEA. As DNA, the CDR3 is TGCAGCGTAGTAGCGGGGGCTCTCTACGAGCAGTACTTC. Amino acid sequence: CSVVAGALYEQYF.

The chain combines TRBV12-3 or TRBV12-4 with TRBJ2-5; tentatively, D is TRBD2 (5 bases). Trimming removed 6 bases at V and 3 bases at J, with 11 bases between. The CDR3 is 13 residues long. The CDR3: CASSPDGEETQYF. Written as DNA, the CDR3 is TGTGCCAGCAGCCCCGACGGGGAAGAGACCCAGTACTTC.

The rearrangement links TRBV7-8 to TRBJ1-1; no definite D call. The germline V gene encodes CDR1 SGHVS and CDR2 FQNEAQ. The CDR3 consists of 15 residues. V was pared by 1 base and J by 8 bases, with 17 bases between. The CDR3 nucleotides read TGTGCCAGCAGCTTAGGGTCCTCGGTACGGAGGGAAGCTTTCTTT. This gives the protein CASSLGSSVRREAFF.

The genes are TRBV9 and TRBJ1-3, with a tentative D call TRBD1 (5 bases). This CDR3 spans 17 amino acids. With 0 bases removed from V and 0 bases from J, the gap between germline ends came to 13 bases. Germline V gene lookup returns CDR1 SGDLS and CDR2 YYNGEE. CDR3 loop: CASSVGRDLNSGNTIYF. The CDR3 DNA reads TGTGCCAGCAGCGTAGGGAGGGACCTCAACTCTGGAAACACCATATATTTT.

The CDR3 DNA follows: TGTGCCAGCAGCCCTATGGGGCAACAAGCTAACTATGGCTACACCTTC. Residues: CASSPMGQQANYGYTF. The rearrangement uses TRBV6-2 or TRBV6-3 and TRBJ1-2; tentative D call: TRBD1 (5 bases). This CDR3 contains 16 residues. The germline gives CDR1 MNHEY, CDR2 SVGEGT. The V end was cut by 6 bases, the J end by 0 bases, with 17 bases between.

On this clone itself: Just one base apart from a much larger clone, this may be a read error. The same CDR3 arises from other DNA sequences in this sample as well. The chain is built from TRBV6-4 and TRBJ2-5, with 7 nucleotides matching TRBD2. The germline V gene encodes CDR1 MRHNA and CDR2 SNTAGT. The CDR3 is 15 amino acids. After removal of 0 bases from V and 2 bases from J, the junction contained 3 bases not matched to a gene. The CDR3 DNA sequence: TGTGCCAGCAGTGACTCGCCGGGGGGACAAGAGACCCAGTACTTC. It is translated as CASSDSPGGQETQYF.

The J gene is TRBJ1-2, the V gene TRBV2; 7 positions match TRBD1. Germline-derived CDR1 and CDR2 are SNHLY and FYNNEI. J was trimmed by 6 bases and V by 3 bases; bases with no gene match: 7. This CDR3 has 14 residues. CDR3 region: CASSEGQQGDGYTF. CDR3 sequence (DNA): TGTGCCAGCAGTGAGGGACAGCAAGGAGATGGCTACACCTTC.

The V gene is TRBV7-2, the J gene TRBJ2-7, with TRBD1 identical over 7 bases. This CDR3 is 15 amino acids long. Trimming cost V 3 bases and J 4 bases; bases outside gene matches: 9. The germline V gene encodes CDR1 SGHTA and CDR2 FQGNSA. The CDR3 spells CASSFYQGELYEQYF. CDR3 DNA sequence: TGTGCCAGCAGCTTTTACCAGGGGGAACTATACGAGCAGTACTTC.

J is TRBJ2-3 and V is TRBV6-5; D is unclear. CDR1 is MNHEY and CDR2 is SVGAGI in the germline V gene. The CDR3 consists of 14 residues. Between the trimmed V and J ends, which lost 5 bases and 2 bases, there was a span of 11 bases. As DNA, the CDR3 is TGTGCCAGCAGTAAGACACCTGCCACAGATACGCAGTATTTT. It codes for CASSKTPATDTQYF.

With respect to this clone: A read error may produce the germline difference seen at one junction end. Other DNA variants within this sample encode the same CDR3. V gene TRBV9 combines with J gene TRBJ2-1, with TRBD2 identical over 11 bases. This CDR3 has 17 residues. Per the germline V gene, CDR1 is SGDLS and CDR2 is YYNGEE. CDR3 in DNA: TGTGCTAGCAGCGTTGTGACTAGCGGGGAGTTAAGCAATGAGCAGTTCTTC. Its translation is CASSVVTSGELSNEQFF.

The chain joins TRBV11-3 to TRBJ2-1; the match to TRBD1 covers 7 bases. V shed 4 bases, J shed 4 bases, and the junction held 13 bases outside the gene matches. CDR1 is SGHNT, CDR2 YENEEA, per germline. The CDR3 has 17 amino acids. CDR3: CASSCTSGTVSYNEQFF. CDR3 bases: TGTGCCAGCAGCTGTACTTCCGGGACAGTATCTTACAATGAGCAGTTCTTC.